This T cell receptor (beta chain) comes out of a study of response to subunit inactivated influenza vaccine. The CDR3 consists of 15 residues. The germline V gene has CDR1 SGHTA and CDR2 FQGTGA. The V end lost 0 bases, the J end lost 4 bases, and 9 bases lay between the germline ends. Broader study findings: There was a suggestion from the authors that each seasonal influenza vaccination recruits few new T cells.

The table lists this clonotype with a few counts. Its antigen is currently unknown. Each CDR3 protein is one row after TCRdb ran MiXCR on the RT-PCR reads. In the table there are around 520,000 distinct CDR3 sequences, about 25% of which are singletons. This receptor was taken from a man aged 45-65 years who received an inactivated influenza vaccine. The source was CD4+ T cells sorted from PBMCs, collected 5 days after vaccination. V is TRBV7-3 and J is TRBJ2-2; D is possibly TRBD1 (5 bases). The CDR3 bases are TGTGCCAGCAGCTTAACGGGGCCGGGCACCGGGGAGCTGTTTTTT. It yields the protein CASSLTGPGTGELFF.